This T cell receptor beta chain was identified during a study of CD8 T cells in ankylosing spondylitis. Whole-study findings and limits: Enrichment of disease-linked clones was reportedly significant in matched ankylosing spondylitis synovial fluid.

In the case of this clonotype: The target antigen is unknown.

TCRdb processed the 5' RACE reads anew with MiXCR; each CDR3 protein has one entry. The sample records 300,000 to 350,000 distinct CDR3 sequences, approximately 10% being singletons. CDR3 size: 16 residues. In germline, CDR1 is MNHEY, CDR2 SMNVEV (reference sequence). V lost 6 bases to trimming and J lost 8 bases; unmatched junction nucleotides: 15. The TCR originated in a female donor with ankylosing spondylitis or in good health (not recorded which). The V and J genes are TRBV27 and TRBJ2-1; 8 bases align to TRBD2. Sequencing used blood, either unsorted or a sorted T cell fraction (not recorded which). The CDR3 sequence: CASSFLLAGIGYEQFF. The CDR3 DNA follows: TGTGCCAGCAGCTTTCTTTTAGCGGGAATAGGATATGAGCAGTTCTTC.